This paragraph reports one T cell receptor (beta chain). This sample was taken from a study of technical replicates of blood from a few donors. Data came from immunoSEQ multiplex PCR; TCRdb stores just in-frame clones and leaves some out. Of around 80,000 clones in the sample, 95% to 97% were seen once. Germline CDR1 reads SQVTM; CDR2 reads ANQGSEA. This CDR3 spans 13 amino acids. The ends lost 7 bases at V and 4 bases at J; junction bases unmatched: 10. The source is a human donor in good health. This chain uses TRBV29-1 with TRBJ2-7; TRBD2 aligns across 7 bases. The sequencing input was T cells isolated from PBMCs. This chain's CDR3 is CSAWGGTPYEQYF. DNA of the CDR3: TGCAGCGCCTGGGGGGGGACTCCATACGAGCAGTACTTC.